Listed below are T cell receptor beta chains from one sample, sequenced in a study of cytomegalovirus exposure and HLA in healthy donors. Using immunoSEQ multiplex PCR, the repertoire was profiled, and TCRdb retains in-frame clones only, with some absent. The top ten hold about 0.2% of the sample, which has some 200,000 clones, 65% to 80% seen once. The sequenced material came from PBMCs. The receptors here all came from a girl aged 2-15 years in good health and CMV-seronegative. Each CDR3 is given with its conserved first and last residue. A D gene is named only where the DNA matches it firmly. A row's size may be missing; if present it is once, few, many or a size class.

V	J	D	size	CDR3	DNA
TRBV25-1	TRBJ1-2	TRBD1	once	CASSPDWTGGEGYTF	TGTGCCAGCAGTCCCGACTGGACAGGGGGTGAGGGCTACACCTTC
TRBV5-4	TRBJ2-7	NA	NA	CASIKTETPYEQYF	TGTGCCAGCATCAAGACAGAAACCCCCTACGAGCAGTACTTC
TRBV19	TRBJ2-7	TRBD1	NA	CASSMPGQGFSEQYF	TGTGCCAGTAGCATGCCGGGACAGGGATTTTCCGAGCAGTACTTC
TRBV5-4	TRBJ1-3	NA	NA	CASSHDSSGNTIYF	TGTGCCAGCAGCCACGACAGTTCTGGAAACACCATATATTTT
TRBV27	TRBJ2-1	NA	NA	CASNPVPGLLNEQFF	TGTGCCAGCAACCCAGTACCGGGACTCCTCAATGAGCAGTTCTTC
TRBV5-6	TRBJ2-1	TRBD2	NA	CASSLGLADNEQFF	TGTGCCAGCAGCTTGGGACTAGCGGACAATGAGCAGTTCTTC
TRBV2	TRBJ1-1	NA	NA	CASMRGGGYTEAFF	TGTGCCAGCATGAGGGGGGGAGGGTACACTGAAGCTTTCTTT
TRBV6-4	TRBJ2-1	TRBD2	NA	CASSDTSGSGNEQFF	TGTGCCAGCAGTGACACTAGCGGGAGTGGGAATGAGCAGTTCTTC
TRBV9	TRBJ2-2	TRBD1	NA	CASSETGGQTGELFF	TGTGCCAGCAGCGAAACAGGGGGCCAAACCGGGGAGCTGTTTTTT
TRBV19	TRBJ1-2	TRBD1	NA	CASSSRDSNYGYTF	TGTGCCAGTAGTAGTCGGGACAGCAACTATGGCTACACCTTC
TRBV7-2	TRBJ2-1	NA	once	CASSSRYGNEQFF	TGTGCCAGCAGCTCTAGGTATGGCAATGAGCAGTTCTTC
TRBV7-2	TRBJ2-2	NA	NA	CASSLEPTGNTGELFF	TGTGCCAGCAGCTTAGAGCCAACCGGGAACACCGGGGAGCTGTTTTTT
TRBV6-5	TRBJ1-5	TRBD1	NA	CASSHGQALGPQHF	TGTGCCAGCAGCCACGGACAGGCATTAGGGCCCCAGCATTTT
TRBV5-1	TRBJ2-3	NA	few	CASSLVAGSTDTQYF	TGCGCCAGCAGCTTGGTTGCGGGGAGCACAGATACGCAGTATTTT
TRBV29-1	TRBJ1-1	NA	NA	CSVERQGGTEAFF	TGCAGCGTTGAGAGGCAGGGTGGCACTGAAGCTTTCTTT
TRBV11-2	TRBJ1-3	NA	NA	CASSLEGPPGNTIYF	TGTGCCAGCAGCTTAGAGGGGCCACCCGGCAACACCATATATTTT